These T cell receptor beta chains were read from a single sample in a study of regulatory T cells in long-lasting Graves disease. TCRdb ran MiXCR on the multiplex PCR reads and lists one entry per CDR3 protein. The table shows about 310,000 distinct CDR3 sequences, with roughly 18% occurring only once. The sequencing here drew on peripheral blood mononuclear cells (PBMCs), taken at new diagnosis, from a patient treated with antithyroid drugs. The receptors originated from a female donor with Graves disease. CDR3s include the opening cysteine and the closing phenylalanine or tryptophan. The D gene is left open where the match is weak. Clone size is given for some rows only: seen once, a few or many times, or a class if the clone is expanded.

TRBD2	17	TRBV10-3	TRBJ2-2	many	TGTGCCATCAGTGAGTTGCCTAGGACTAGCGGGACCGGGGAGCTGTTTTTT	CAISELPRTSGTGELFF
NA	15	TRBV5-8	TRBJ1-2	many	TGTGCCAGCAGCTTAAGGAGTTGGGCAGACTATGGCTACACCTTC	CASSLRSWADYGYTF
TRBD1	14	TRBV6-1	TRBJ1-5	many	TGTGCCAGCTCCACACGGACAGGGTTTCAGCCCCAGCATTTT	CASSTRTGFQPQHF
TRBD2	16	TRBV11-2	TRBJ2-1	NA	TGCGCCAGCAGCCCCCGAGATCTAGCGGGAATTACTGAGCAGTTCTTC	CASSPRDLAGITEQFF
NA	13	TRBV29-1	TRBJ1-2	many	TGCAGCGTTGAAGGGGCCCGAGGGTATGGCTACACCTTC	CSVEGARGYGYTF
TRBD1	16	TRBV12-3/TRBV12-4	TRBJ2-3	many	TGTGCCAGCAGTTTAGGGACAGGGACTAGCACAGATACGCAGTATTTT	CASSLGTGTSTDTQYF
NA	16	TRBV5-4	TRBJ2-2	few	TGTGCCAGCAGCCCATCCGGGACCAGGAACACCGGGGAGCTGTTTTTT	CASSPSGTRNTGELFF
TRBD2	16	TRBV10-3	TRBJ2-7	many	TGTGCCATCCTCGTGGACGTAGCGGGAGGGTCCTACGAGCAGTACTTC	CAILVDVAGGSYEQYF
TRBD2	18	TRBV29-1	TRBJ2-4	few	TGCAGCGGGCTGGGACTAGCGGGAGGGCCTTTGACCAAAAACATTCAGTACTTC	CSGLGLAGGPLTKNIQYF
TRBD2	15	TRBV6-5	TRBJ2-7	many	TGTGCCAGCAGTTACTCGGCTAGCGGGACCTACGAGCAGTACTTC	CASSYSASGTYEQYF
TRBD1	15	TRBV6-1	TRBJ2-2	many	TGTGCCAGCAGTGCCCGACAGGGCCACACCGGGGAGCTGTTTTTT	CASSARQGHTGELFF
TRBD2	16	TRBV20-1	TRBJ2-5	many	TGCAGTGCTCGAGTACTAGCGGGAGGCCGCCAAGAGACCCAGTACTTC	CSARVLAGGRQETQYF
NA	17	TRBV6-5	TRBJ1-1	many	TGTGCCAGCAGTTACCCCGGGCGGGAGGCCCCTAACACTGAAGCTTTCTTT	CASSYPGREAPNTEAFF
NA	14	TRBV7-9	TRBJ2-5	NA	TGTGCCAGCAGCGACCCTCGGGACCAAGAGACCCAGTACTTC	CASSDPRDQETQYF
TRBD1	15	TRBV6-2/TRBV6-3	TRBJ2-7	NA	TGTGCCAGCGAAACGACTGGACAGGGGGCCTACGAGCAGTACTTC	CASETTGQGAYEQYF
TRBD1	17	TRBV20-1	TRBJ2-2	NA	TGCAGTGCGCTACCGGTTCAGGGGGCGCGGAAAACCGGGGAGCTGTTTTTT	CSALPVQGARKTGELFF
NA	14	TRBV20-1	TRBJ2-7	many	TGCAGTGCTAGAGATCCGAGCAGCTCCTACGAGCAGTACTTC	CSARDPSSSYEQYF
NA	13	TRBV5-1	TRBJ2-7	many	TGCGCCAGCAGCCCGTCACGTACCTACGAGCAGTACTTC	CASSPSRTYEQYF
NA	15	TRBV28	TRBJ2-7	many	TGTGCCAGCAGCCCTGGGCCAGGGGAAGGCTACGAGCAGTACTTC	CASSPGPGEGYEQYF
TRBD1	16	TRBV28	TRBJ1-1	many	TGTGCCAGCAGTTCGGGGCAGGGGGCGATGAACACTGAAGCTTTCTTT	CASSSGQGAMNTEAFF
NA	15	TRBV10-3	TRBJ2-2	many	TGTGCCATCAGTGATGGGGGGATCAACACCGGGGAGCTGTTTTTT	CAISDGGINTGELFF
TRBD1	14	TRBV18	TRBJ1-2	many	TGTGCCAGCTCCGACCGGCAGGGGGCTAATGGCTACACCTTC	CASSDRQGANGYTF
TRBD1	15	TRBV6-1	TRBJ1-2	many	TGTGCCAGCAGTGAGGGACAGGTATTAGTCTATGGCTACACCTTC	CASSEGQVLVYGYTF
TRBD1	17	TRBV20-1	TRBJ2-3	many	TGCAGTGCCACCGGGACAGGGGGGTACGGGGGTACAGATACGCAGTATTTT	CSATGTGGYGGTDTQYF